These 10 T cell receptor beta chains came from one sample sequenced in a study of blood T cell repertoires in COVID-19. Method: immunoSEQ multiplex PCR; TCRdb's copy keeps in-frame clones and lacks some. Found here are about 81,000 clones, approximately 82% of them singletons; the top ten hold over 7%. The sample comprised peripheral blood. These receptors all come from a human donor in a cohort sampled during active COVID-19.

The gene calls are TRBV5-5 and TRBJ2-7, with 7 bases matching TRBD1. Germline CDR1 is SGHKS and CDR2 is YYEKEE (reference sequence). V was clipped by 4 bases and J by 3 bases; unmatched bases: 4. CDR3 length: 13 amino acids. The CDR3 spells CASSTGDLYEQYF. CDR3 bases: TGTGCCAGCAGCACAGGGGACCTCTACGAGCAGTACTTC.

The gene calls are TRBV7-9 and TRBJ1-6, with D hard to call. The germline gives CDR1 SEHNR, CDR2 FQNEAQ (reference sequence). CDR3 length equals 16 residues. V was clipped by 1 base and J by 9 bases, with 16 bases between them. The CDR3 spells CASSLGAGFGGSPLHF. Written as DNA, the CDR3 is TGTGCCAGCAGCTTAGGGGCGGGGTTTGGCGGTTCACCCCTCCACTTT.

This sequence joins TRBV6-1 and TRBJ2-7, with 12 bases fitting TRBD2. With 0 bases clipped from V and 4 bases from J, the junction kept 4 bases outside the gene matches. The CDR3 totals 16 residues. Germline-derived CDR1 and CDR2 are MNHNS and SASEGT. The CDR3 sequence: CASSEALLAGGYEQYF. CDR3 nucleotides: TGTGCCAGCAGTGAAGCGCTCCTAGCGGGGGGGTACGAGCAGTACTTC.

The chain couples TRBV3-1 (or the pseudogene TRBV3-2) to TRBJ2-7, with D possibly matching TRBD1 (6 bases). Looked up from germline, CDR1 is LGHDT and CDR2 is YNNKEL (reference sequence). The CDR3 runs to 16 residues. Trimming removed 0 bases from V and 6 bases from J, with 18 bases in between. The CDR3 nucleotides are TGTGCCAGCAGCCAAGAGTTCTCCCTCCCAGGGGCCGAGCAGTACTTC. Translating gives CASSQEFSLPGAEQYF.

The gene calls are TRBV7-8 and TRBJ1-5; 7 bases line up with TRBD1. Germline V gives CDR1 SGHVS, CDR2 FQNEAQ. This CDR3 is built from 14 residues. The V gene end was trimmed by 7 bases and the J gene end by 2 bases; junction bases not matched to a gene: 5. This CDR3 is CASTTGAGNQPQHF. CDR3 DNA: TGTGCCAGCACCACAGGGGCTGGCAATCAGCCCCAGCATTTT.

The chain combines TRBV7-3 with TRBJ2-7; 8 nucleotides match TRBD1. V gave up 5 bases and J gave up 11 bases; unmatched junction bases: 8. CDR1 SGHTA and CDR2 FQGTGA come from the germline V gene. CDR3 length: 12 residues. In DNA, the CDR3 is TGTGCCAGCAGCCTCGACAGGGGTGAAAAGTACTTC. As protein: CASSLDRGEKYF.

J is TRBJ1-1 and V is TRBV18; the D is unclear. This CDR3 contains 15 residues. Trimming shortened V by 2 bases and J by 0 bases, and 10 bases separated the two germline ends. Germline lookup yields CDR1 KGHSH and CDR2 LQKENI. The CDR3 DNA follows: TGTGCCAGCTCACCAGATCCGGGAATGAACACTGAAGCTTTCTTT. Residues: CASSPDPGMNTEAFF.

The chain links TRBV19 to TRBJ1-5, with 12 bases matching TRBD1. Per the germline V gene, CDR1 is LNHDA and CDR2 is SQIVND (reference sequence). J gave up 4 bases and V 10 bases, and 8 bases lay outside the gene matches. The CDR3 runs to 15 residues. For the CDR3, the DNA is TGTGCCACCACCGGGACAGGGGGCTTTAATCAGCCCCAGCATTTT. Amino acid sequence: CATTGTGGFNQPQHF.

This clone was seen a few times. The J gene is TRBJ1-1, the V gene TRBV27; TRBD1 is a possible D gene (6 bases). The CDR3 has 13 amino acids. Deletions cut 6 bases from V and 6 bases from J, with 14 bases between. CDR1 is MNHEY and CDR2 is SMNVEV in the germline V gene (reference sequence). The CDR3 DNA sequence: TGTGCCAGCAGCCGATGGGGGCGGTCTGAAGCTTTCTTT. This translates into CASSRWGRSEAFF.

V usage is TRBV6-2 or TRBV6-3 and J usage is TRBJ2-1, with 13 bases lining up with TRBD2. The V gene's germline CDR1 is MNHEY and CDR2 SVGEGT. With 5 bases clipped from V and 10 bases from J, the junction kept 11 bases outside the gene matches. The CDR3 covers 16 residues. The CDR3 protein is CASSLLTSGGPLEQFF. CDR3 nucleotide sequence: TGTGCCAGCAGTCTCCTGACTAGCGGGGGGCCCCTAGAGCAGTTCTTC.